This entry lists 18 T cell receptor beta chains sequenced from one sample in a study of blood T cell repertoires in COVID-19. Here immunoSEQ multiplex PCR was the method, and the copy in TCRdb shows in-frame clones only, minus some. The table shows 650,000 to 800,000 clones, with over 80% occurring only once. Sequencing was carried out using peripheral blood. The receptors originated from a woman aged 18-30 years with acute or convalescent COVID-19.

The V gene is TRBV11-2, the J gene TRBJ2-6; D remains ambiguous. The CDR3 is 15 residues long. Germline assignment: CDR1 SGHAT and CDR2 FQNNGV. V gave up 4 bases and J gave up 0 bases, with 7 bases separating them. This chain's CDR3 is CASSSPYSGANVLTF. The DNA of the CDR3 is TGTGCCAGCAGCTCCCCTTACTCTGGGGCCAACGTCCTGACTTTC. Filled out from reference TRBV11-2 and TRBJ2-6, the complete variable domain reads EAGVAQSPRYKIIEKRQSVAFWCNPISGHATLYWYQQILGQGPKLLIQFQNNGVVDDSQLPKDRFSAERLKGVDSTLKIQPAKLEDSAVYLCASSSPYSGANVLTFGAGSRLTVL.

V and J are TRBV4-1 and TRBJ2-7; 7 bases fit TRBD2. This CDR3 spans 17 amino acids. CDR1 is MGHRA and CDR2 is YSYEKL in the germline V gene. The ends lost 1 base at V and 3 bases at J; junction bases unmatched: 12. The CDR3 region has the DNA TGCGCCAGCAGCCAAGTATATTCTGGCGGGGGAGGCTACGAGCAGTACTTC. As protein: CASSQVYSGGGGYEQYF.

This chain links TRBV4-3 with TRBJ1-2; D perhaps matches TRBD1 (5 bases). Germline CDR1 reads LGHNA; CDR2 reads YSLEER. The ends were cut back, 3 bases at V and 1 base at J, with 9 bases in the middle. The CDR3 extends over 14 amino acids. As DNA, the CDR3 is TGCGCCAGCAGCCAGGCCGACAGTAACTATGGCTACACCTTC. This gives the protein CASSQADSNYGYTF.

The CDR3 DNA follows: TGTGCCAGTAGTATAACTGGGGGGGGTGACTCCTACGAGCAGTACTTC. Translation gives CASSITGGGDSYEQYF. This chain uses TRBV19 with TRBJ2-7; 7 nucleotides align to TRBD2. With V trimmed by 2 bases and J by 0 bases, 7 bases remained unmatched. CDR3 length: 16 amino acids. Germline V gives CDR1 LNHDA, CDR2 SQIVND (reference sequence).

V usage is TRBV5-4 and J usage is TRBJ1-1; D gene unclear. The germline V gene encodes CDR1 SGHNT and CDR2 YYREEE (reference sequence). CDR3 size: 14 residues. V was trimmed by 0 bases and J by 3 bases, leaving 9 bases between them. The DNA for the CDR3 is TGTGCCAGCAGCTTGGCCGGGGTGGACACTGAAGCTTTCTTT. Encoded protein: CASSLAGVDTEAFF.

The chain recombines TRBV3-1 (or the pseudogene TRBV3-2) with TRBJ2-5, with D uncertain. The CDR3 runs 15 residues. The V end was cut by 4 bases, the J end by 4 bases, with 16 bases between. Germline CDR1 LGHDT, CDR2 YNNKEL (reference sequence). CDR3 amino acids: CASSLPSRGPETQYF. CDR3 nucleotide sequence: TGTGCCAGCAGCCTGCCTTCAAGAGGTCCAGAGACCCAGTACTTC.

The chain carries TRBV11-2 and TRBJ2-5; 9 nucleotides match TRBD2. This CDR3 is 18 amino acids long. Germline CDR1 and CDR2: SGHAT and FQNNGV. Trimming took 5 bases from V and 2 from J; bases not matched to a gene: 15. The CDR3 DNA sequence: TGTGCCAGCAGCCAGGGGAGGGTTAGCGGGGGTTTTCAAGAGACCCAGTACTTC. It is translated as CASSQGRVSGGFQETQYF.

This clone was seen only once. The chain uses TRBV30 and TRBJ1-6; TRBD1 matches 7 bases. With 0 bases clipped from V and 9 bases from J, the junction kept 8 bases outside the gene matches. Per the germline V gene, CDR1 is GTSNPN and CDR2 is SVGIG (reference sequence). CDR3 length equals 15 residues. Here the CDR3 reads CAWSVEGAISSPLHF. In DNA form, the CDR3 reads TGTGCCTGGAGTGTAGAGGGGGCGATATCTTCACCCCTCCACTTT.

The chain couples TRBV4-3 to TRBJ1-4; tentative D call: TRBD1 (6 bases). Trimming removed 0 bases at V and 4 bases at J, with 15 bases between. This CDR3 contains 17 residues. Germline V gene sequence: CDR1 LGHNA, CDR2 YSLEER. CDR3 sequence: CASSQDAGAGGNEKLFF. The CDR3 bases are TGCGCCAGCAGCCAAGACGCGGGGGCAGGTGGTAATGAAAAACTGTTTTTT.

This clone was seen only once. This chain uses TRBV7-2 with TRBJ2-3; D is unclear. The CDR3 runs 15 residues. Germline-derived CDR1 and CDR2 are SGHTA and FQGNSA. With 0 bases removed from V and 4 bases from J, the gap between germline ends came to 11 bases. CDR3 region: CASSLALQIPDTQYF. The CDR3 DNA follows: TGTGCCAGCAGCTTAGCTCTCCAGATACCAGATACGCAGTATTTT. Full variable domain (rest looked up from reference TRBV7-2 and TRBJ2-3): GAGVSQSPSNKVTEKGKDVELRCDPISGHTALYWYRQSLGQGLEFLIYFQGNSAPDKSGLPSDRFSAERTGGSVSTLTIQRTQQEDSAVYLCASSLALQIPDTQYFGPGTRLTVL.

This sequence joins TRBV6-2 or TRBV6-3 and TRBJ1-1; the match to TRBD1 covers 7 bases. V trimming: 6 bases; J trimming: 4 bases; junction bases outside the gene matches: 8. Germline loops: CDR1 MNHEY, CDR2 SVGEGT. The CDR3 runs 14 residues. The CDR3 nucleotides are TGTGCCAGCAGCACCCAGGGGGTCGGCACTGAAGCTTTCTTT. This gives the protein CASSTQGVGTEAFF.

V is TRBV5-4 and J is TRBJ1-1, with 9 bases that match TRBD1. Germline V gives CDR1 SGHNT, CDR2 YYREEE (reference sequence). J was trimmed by 2 bases and V by 9 bases; bases with no gene match: 11. The CDR3 spans 15 residues. The CDR3 loop reads CAIHTGGIFNTEAFF. Written as DNA, the CDR3 is TGTGCCATCCACACAGGGGGCATATTTAACACTGAAGCTTTCTTT.

The chain uses TRBV9 and TRBJ1-3; D not certain. The CDR3 covers 13 residues. With 3 bases removed from V and 10 bases from J, the gap between germline ends came to 14 bases. Germline CDR1 reads SGDLS; CDR2 reads YYNGEE. For the CDR3, the DNA is TGTGCCAGCAGCGCATCCCTCCCGGAGACCATATATTTT. Translating it yields CASSASLPETIYF. Complete variable domain (other parts from reference TRBV9 and TRBJ1-3): DSGVTQTPKHLITATGQRVTLRCSPRSGDLSVYWYQQSLDQGLQFLIQYYNGEERAKGNILERFSAQQFPDLHSELNLSSLELGDSALYFCASSASLPETIYFGEGSWLTVV.

This chain connects TRBV5-1 to TRBJ1-2; D might be TRBD1 (6 bases). Trimming removed 3 bases from V and 2 bases from J, with 14 bases in between. Germline lookup yields CDR1 SGHRS and CDR2 YFSETQ. The CDR3 loop spans 15 amino acids. The CDR3 reads CASSSIPGQNYGYTF. CDR3 bases: TGCGCCAGCAGCTCAATCCCGGGACAAAACTATGGCTACACCTTC.

The chain couples TRBV29-1 to TRBJ1-1, with TRBD1 matching over 9 bases. From germline, CDR1 is SQVTM and CDR2 ANQGSEA. With 7 bases clipped from V and 0 bases from J, the junction kept 6 bases outside the gene matches. The length of the CDR3 is 14 residues. As DNA, the CDR3 is TGCAGCGCCCGGGACAGGGTCATGAACACTGAAGCTTTCTTT. Its translation: CSARDRVMNTEAFF.

The chain has TRBV7-9 and TRBJ2-5, with a tentative D call TRBD1 (5 bases). The germline V and J ends were trimmed by 3 bases and 2 bases, with 13 bases remaining between them. The CDR3 is 15 residues long. Germline CDR1 is SEHNR and CDR2 is FQNEAQ (reference sequence). CDR3 in DNA: TGTGCCAGCAGCTTGGACACATTCGGGCAAGAGACCCAGTACTTC. This gives the protein CASSLDTFGQETQYF.

This chain uses TRBV21-1 with TRBJ1-1; the table calls TRBD1, which could not be checked here. TRBV21-1 is listed as a pseudogene. CDR3 size: 17 residues. Here the CDR3 reads CASSKDFRHDGNTEAFF. The CDR3, as DNA: TGTGCCAGCAGCAAAGACTTCCGACATGATGGGAACACTGAAGCTTTCTTT.

This clone was recorded only once. CDR3 DNA: TGCGCCAGCAGCTTGCAGGGATCCCCTACTTTTCAAGAGACCCAGTACTTC. It codes for CASSLQGSPTFQETQYF. The chain employs TRBV5-1 and TRBJ2-5, with D perhaps matching TRBD1 (5 bases). Germline loops: CDR1 SGHRS, CDR2 YFSETQ. Trimming cost V 1 base and J 2 bases, with 18 bases left between them. The CDR3 consists of 17 residues.